A single sample gave rise to the 30 T cell receptor beta chains below, sequenced in a study of cytomegalovirus exposure and HLA in healthy donors. The PCR employed 60 Vbeta primers together with 13 Jbeta primers. Clones were read by immunoSEQ multiplex PCR, and TCRdb kept only the in-frame ones, dropping some. The sample lists 80,000 or so clones, roughly 74% occurring once. The sequenced sample consisted of PBMCs. These receptors all stem from a middle-aged man in good health and CMV-seronegative.

This clone is termed medium-sized. J is TRBJ1-5 and V is TRBV2; 10 nucleotides align to TRBD1. Germline V gene lookup returns CDR1 SNHLY and CDR2 FYNNEI. Unmatched junction bases numbered 5, after V lost 5 bases and J lost 7 bases. The length of the CDR3 is 14 residues. In DNA form, the CDR3 reads TGTGCCAGCAGTTGGACAGGGGGGCGGCAGCCCCAGCATTTT. Protein: CASSWTGGRQPQHF.

The V and J genes are TRBV2 and TRBJ2-7; possibly TRBD1 for D (5 bases). V was pared by 7 bases and J by 6 bases, with 13 bases between. In germline, CDR1 is SNHLY, CDR2 FYNNEI. The CDR3 sequence is 12 residues long. This chain's CDR3 is CASTKTEGEQYF. The CDR3 DNA sequence: TGTGCCAGCACAAAGACAGAAGGCGAGCAGTACTTC.

Points on this clone: An end of the junction does not agree with germline; a read error may underlie this. The chain joins TRBV9 to TRBJ1-2, with D possibly being TRBD1 (6 bases). Germline lookup yields CDR1 SGDLS and CDR2 YYNGEE. This CDR3 region has 16 residues. CDR3 in amino acids: CASSVGGTQANYGYPF. As DNA, the CDR3 is TGTGCCAGCAGCGTGGGAGGGACACAAGCTAACTATGGCTACCCCTTC.

This clone appeared once. This sequence joins TRBV18 and TRBJ2-5; no clear D. There are 13 residues in the CDR3. The germline V gene has CDR1 KGHSH and CDR2 LQKENI. V lost 5 bases and J 5 bases, leaving 12 bases between the germline ends. The CDR3 DNA reads as TGTGCCAGCTCAAATTCTACTATGGAGACCCAGTACTTC. It is translated as CASSNSTMETQYF. Combining the CDR3 with reference TRBV18 and TRBJ2-5 gives the whole variable domain NAGVMQNPRHLVRRRGQEARLRCSPMKGHSHVYWYRQLPEEGLKFMVYLQKENIIDESGMPKERFSAEFPKEGPSILRIQQVVRGDSAAYFCASSNSTMETQYFGPGTRLLVL.

A note on this clone: One end of the junction fails to match germline, which may point to a read error. V gene TRBV4-2 combines with J gene TRBJ2-1; 10 bases are a match to TRBD2. The CDR3 is 18 residues long. Germline CDR1 LGHNA, CDR2 YNFKEQ. The CDR3 protein is CASSPGPVAGGSYNGQFF. CDR3 sequence (DNA): TGTGCCAGCAGCCCAGGACCGGTAGCGGGGGGCTCCTACAATGGGCAGTTCTTC.

This rearrangement joins TRBV10-1 to TRBJ2-4, with D possibly TRBD1 on 5 matching bases. The V end was cut by 2 bases, the J end by 2 bases, with 13 bases between. This CDR3 region has 16 residues. Per germline, CDR1 WNHNN and CDR2 SYGVQD (reference sequence). CDR3: CASSEKVRVSKNIQYF. The CDR3 DNA sequence: TGCGCCAGCAGTGAGAAAGTCAGGGTGTCCAAAAACATTCAGTACTTC.

The chain has TRBV29-1 and TRBJ2-2, with D uncertain. The germline CDR1 and CDR2 sequences are SQVTM and ANQGSEA. Deletions cut 4 bases from V and 6 bases from J, with 12 bases between. The CDR3 is 13 amino acids. The CDR3 loop is CSVAAGVPGELFF. In DNA, the CDR3 is TGCAGCGTTGCGGCAGGCGTGCCCGGGGAGCTGTTTTTT.

By sample share, this clone is hyperexpanded. The sample contains more than one DNA sequence encoding this CDR3. The J gene is TRBJ2-2, the V gene TRBV6-4; possibly TRBD2 for D (7 bases). The CDR3 loop spans 14 amino acids. From germline, CDR1 is MRHNA and CDR2 SNTAGT. V was pared by 5 bases and J by 3 bases, with 10 bases between. CDR3 in amino acids: CASSTGRDTGELFF. As DNA, the CDR3 is TGTGCCAGCAGTACAGGGAGGGACACCGGGGAGCTGTTTTTT.

The genes are TRBV27 and TRBJ1-5; D possibly corresponds to TRBD1 (6 bases). V was trimmed by 5 bases and J by 5 bases, leaving 16 bases between them. The germline V gene has CDR1 MNHEY and CDR2 SMNVEV (reference sequence). There are 15 residues in the CDR3. The CDR3 DNA is TGTGCCAGCAGTCCCTGGACAGCAGGGGATCAGCCCCAGCATTTT. Translating it yields CASSPWTAGDQPQHF.

The chain links TRBV7-2 to TRBJ1-1; D may be TRBD1 (6 bases). The CDR3 runs to 15 residues. The germline CDR1 and CDR2 sequences are SGHTA and FQGNSA. Trimming pared 1 base from V and 7 bases from J, leaving 16 bases between. The CDR3 DNA reads TGTGCCAGCAGCTTAGTCCCGGACAGAGCCCTTGAAGCTTTCTTT. Translated, it gives CASSLVPDRALEAFF.

This clone was seen a few times. The chain links TRBV5-4 to TRBJ1-6, with TRBD1 matching over 11 bases. Germline V CDR1 and CDR2: SGHNT, YYREEE (reference sequence). The trim removed 0 bases at V and 13 bases at J, leaving 9 bases unmatched. The CDR3 is 16 amino acids. This chain's CDR3 is CASSLVGQGGPTPLHF. The CDR3 DNA reads TGTGCCAGCAGCTTGGTGGGACAGGGGGGACCCACGCCCCTCCACTTT. The full variable domain, its missing parts supplied by reference TRBV5-4 and TRBJ1-6, is ETGVTQSPTHLIKTRGQQVTLRCSSQSGHNTVSWYQQALGQGPQFIFQYYREEENGRGNFPPRFSGLQFPNYSSELNVNALELDDSALYLCASSLVGQGGPTPLHFGNGTRLTVT.

The gene calls are TRBV19 and TRBJ2-3, with D possibly TRBD1 on 6 matching bases. Trimming took off 5 bases at V and 2 bases at J, with 11 bases between the two ends. Germline V gene data show CDR1 as LNHDA and CDR2 as SQIVND (reference sequence). CDR3 size: 14 residues. This CDR3 is CASSRQELTDTQYF. The CDR3 DNA is TGTGCCAGTAGTCGACAGGAGCTCACAGATACGCAGTATTTT.

J is TRBJ1-2 and V is TRBV5-1, with D unclear. Germline V CDR1 and CDR2: SGHRS, YFSETQ. V was cut by 1 base and J by 0 bases, with 10 bases left in between. This CDR3 spans 15 amino acids. The DNA for the CDR3 is TGCGCCAGCAGCTTGAACGGGGAAACTAACTATGGCTACACCTTC. Its translation is CASSLNGETNYGYTF.

V and J are TRBV6-6 and TRBJ2-7, with D perhaps matching TRBD2 (6 bases). Germline assignment: CDR1 MNHNY and CDR2 SVGAGI (reference sequence). The CDR3 is made up of 15 amino acids. V gave up 7 bases and J gave up 2 bases, with 18 bases separating them. The CDR3 nucleotides read TGTGCCAGCACCACGGGAGAAACCCCCCCCTACGAGCAGTACTTC. Translated: CASTTGETPPYEQYF.

There are a few counts of this clone. The chain uses TRBV18 and TRBJ2-7; 8 bases are shared with TRBD2. CDR1 is KGHSH, CDR2 LQKENI, per germline. V dropped 3 bases and J dropped 0; count of bases not matched to a gene: 1. The CDR3 spans 14 residues. The CDR3 nucleotides read TGTGCCAGCTCACCCGGGACTAGCTCCTACGAGCAGTACTTC. Translation gives CASSPGTSSYEQYF.

This rearrangement joins TRBV5-1 to TRBJ1-1; D is perhaps TRBD1 (6 bases). V lost 7 bases, J lost 0 bases, and 13 bases lay in between. In germline, CDR1 is SGHRS, CDR2 YFSETQ. The CDR3 has 14 residues. CDR3 DNA: TGCGCCAGCGGGAGGGGGGGGATGAACACTGAAGCTTTCTTT. This encodes CASGRGGMNTEAFF.

The genes are TRBV5-6 and TRBJ1-1; D not resolved. The CDR3 sequence is 13 residues long. The germline gives CDR1 SGHDT, CDR2 YYEEEE. The V and J ends lost 5 bases and 7 bases respectively, with 15 bases between them. CDR3 bases: TGTGCCAGCAGGAGGACTTCCTCCGGTGAAGCTTTCTTT. Translating it yields CASRRTSSGEAFF.

Only one count was recorded for this clone. CDR3 sequence (DNA): TGTGCCATCAGTGCCGGGACAGGGTACTATGGCTACACCTTC. Translating it yields CAISAGTGYYGYTF. The V and J genes are TRBV10-3 and TRBJ1-2; 9 bases map to TRBD1. Germline assignment: CDR1 ENHRY and CDR2 SYGVKD. The CDR3 has 14 amino acids. The trim removed 4 bases at V and 3 bases at J, leaving 3 bases unmatched.

This clone was counted a single time. This chain joins TRBV7-2 and TRBJ1-1; TRBD1 is a possible D gene (5 bases). Germline loops: CDR1 SGHTA, CDR2 FQGNSA. Trimming removed 0 bases at V and 6 bases at J, with 17 bases between. The CDR3 has 16 residues. CDR3 sequence (DNA): TGTGCCAGCAGCTTAGCAGGCCGGGGGTGGATTCCTGAAGCTTTCTTT. Its translation: CASSLAGRGWIPEAFF.

V and J are TRBV11-2 and TRBJ2-7; D unresolved. The CDR3 spans 15 residues. Germline CDR1 reads SGHAT; CDR2 reads FQNNGV. V dropped 0 bases and J dropped 0 bases, with 9 bases sitting between them. The CDR3 reads CASSLDPKSSYEQYF. The CDR3 coding sequence is TGTGCCAGCAGCTTAGATCCCAAGAGCTCCTACGAGCAGTACTTC.

By frequency in the sample, this clone is medium-sized. Distinct nucleotide sequences in the sample also encode this CDR3. The chain uses TRBV6-6 and TRBJ1-1; D possibly corresponds to TRBD1 (5 bases). V lost 6 bases and J lost 3, with 11 bases in between. This CDR3 contains 13 residues. The V gene's germline CDR1 is MNHNY and CDR2 SVGAGI (reference sequence). The CDR3 DNA follows: TGTGCCAGCAGACGACAGAAGGACACTGAAGCTTTCTTT. It is translated as CASRRQKDTEAFF.

The chain couples TRBV9 to TRBJ1-4; a weak D match, TRBD1 (5 bases). Germline V gene lookup returns CDR1 SGDLS and CDR2 YYNGEE. Trimming removed 5 bases at V and 6 bases at J, with 17 bases between. The CDR3 has 15 amino acids. CDR3 in amino acids: CASSSLRGGDEKLFF. The CDR3 DNA follows: TGTGCCAGCAGTTCACTCCGGGGGGGTGATGAAAAACTGTTTTTT.

The chain recombines TRBV28 with TRBJ2-1; 10 bases are shared with TRBD2. The CDR3 sequence is 17 residues long. Germline values: CDR1 MDHEN, CDR2 SYDVKM. V trimming: 4 bases; J trimming: 1 base; junction bases outside the gene matches: 7. The CDR3 is CASSSPAGGFSYNEQFF. CDR3 in DNA: TGTGCCAGCAGTTCCCCAGCGGGGGGGTTTTCCTACAATGAGCAGTTCTTC.

This clone came up a few times. This sequence joins TRBV27 and TRBJ2-6, with 11 nucleotides matching TRBD1. J gave up 2 bases and V 3 bases, and 3 bases lay outside the gene matches. CDR3 length: 17 amino acids. Per germline, CDR1 MNHEY and CDR2 SMNVEV (reference sequence). The CDR3 region is CASSFGQGAPGANVLTF. The CDR3 DNA is TGTGCCAGCAGTTTCGGACAGGGGGCGCCTGGGGCCAACGTCCTGACTTTC. Together with reference TRBV27 and TRBJ2-6, the CDR3 gives the full variable domain: EAQVTQNPRYLITVTGKKLTVTCSQNMNHEYMSWYRQDPGLGLRQIYYSMNVEVTDKGDVPEGYKVSRKEKRNFPLILESPSPNQTSLYFCASSFGQGAPGANVLTFGAGSRLTVL.

The J gene is TRBJ1-2, the V gene TRBV5-1; a possible D gene is TRBD1 (5 bases). The CDR3 covers 15 residues. Germline V lookup: CDR1 SGHRS, CDR2 YFSETQ. Trimming took off 2 bases at V and 8 bases at J, with 19 bases between the two ends. CDR3 sequence: CASSFRIQGLEGYTF. The DNA for the CDR3 is TGCGCCAGCAGCTTCAGAATCCAGGGCCTTGAAGGCTACACCTTC. The full variable domain, in which reference TRBV5-1 and TRBJ1-2 provide the parts outside the CDR3, is KAGVTQTPRYLIKTRGQQVTLSCSPISGHRSVSWYQQTPGQGLQFLFEYFSETQRNKGNFPGRFSGRQFSNSRSEMNVSTLELGDSALYLCASSFRIQGLEGYTFGSGTRLTVV.

The J gene is TRBJ2-1, the V gene TRBV7-2; 7 positions agree with TRBD1. Germline V lookup: CDR1 SGHTA, CDR2 FQGNSA. Germline trimming cut 5 bases from V and 4 bases from J; bases unmatched to any gene: 11. There are 16 residues in the CDR3. The CDR3 nucleotides are TGTGCCAGCAGCGTGCAGGGACAGACCTTTTACAATGAGCAGTTCTTC. Encoded protein: CASSVQGQTFYNEQFF.

The rearrangement joins TRBV5-6 to TRBJ1-4; 7 bases line up with TRBD1. Germline V gives CDR1 SGHDT, CDR2 YYEEEE. The CDR3 loop spans 13 amino acids. Losses at the gene ends were 3 bases for V and 7 bases for J; bases not matched to a gene: 3. CDR3 region: CASSYAGGEKLFF. As DNA, the CDR3 is TGTGCCAGCAGCTACGCAGGGGGTGAAAAACTGTTTTTT.

The chain links TRBV5-1 to TRBJ1-5; TRBD1 matches 9 bases. Germline CDR1 reads SGHRS; CDR2 reads YFSETQ. The CDR3 has 14 amino acids. V lost 4 bases and J lost 4; bases outside the gene matches: 3. The CDR3 sequence is CASSVGTGNQPQHF. CDR3 nucleotide sequence: TGCGCCAGCAGCGTGGGGACAGGGAATCAGCCCCAGCATTTT.

This sequence joins TRBV5-1 and TRBJ2-3; tentative D call: TRBD1 (6 bases). This CDR3 comprises 15 residues. Deletions cut 4 bases from V and 0 bases from J, with 12 bases between. Germline V gene sequence: CDR1 SGHRS, CDR2 YFSETQ. This chain's CDR3 is CASSPRTASTDTQYF. The DNA for the CDR3 is TGCGCCAGCAGCCCGAGGACAGCCAGCACAGATACGCAGTATTTT.

This chain links TRBV10-3 with TRBJ1-6, with a weak D call TRBD1 (5 bases). Germline values: CDR1 ENHRY, CDR2 SYGVKD. This CDR3 comprises 15 residues. V was shortened by 6 bases and J by 9 bases, with 18 bases between the two germline ends. CDR3 amino acids: CAIRGTLVGGSPLHF. In DNA form, the CDR3 reads TGTGCCATCAGGGGGACTCTTGTTGGTGGTTCACCCCTCCACTTT.